Listed here is a single TCR beta chain. Given a much more abundant clone one base away, this may be a read error. Germline loops: CDR1 SGHTS, CDR2 YDEGEE. This CDR3 has 13 amino acids. Each CDR3 protein gets one entry after TCRdb re-called the RT-PCR reads with MiXCR. This table holds 500,000 to 650,000 distinct CDR3 sequences, approximately 7.6% found once. This entry belongs to a study of response to subunit inactivated influenza vaccine. The chain couples TRBV5-8 to TRBJ2-7; D is perhaps TRBD1 (6 bases). The TCR was taken from a man between 50 and 70 years old who received an inactivated influenza vaccine. This specimen was PBMCs from blood, taken roughly 24 months after vaccination. The DNA of the CDR3 is TGTACCAGCAGCTCGGACAGCACCTACGAGCAGTACTTC. The encoded protein is CTSSSDSTYEQYF.